This T cell receptor beta chain was captured in a study of OX40 agonist ivuxolimab in advanced cancers. Looking at the study overall: Intravenous ivuxolimab was administered to patients every 2 weeks at 0.01 to 10 mg/kg.

Study results and caveats: CD4+ and CD8+ blood T cells expanded clonally by week 6 at 0.1 to 3.0 mg/kg. Low normalized T-cell clonal expansion was additionally recorded for some nonresponders.

CDR3 length: 14 amino acids. The germline V and J ends were trimmed by 6 bases and 1 base, with 12 bases remaining between them. Germline CDR1 LNHDA, CDR2 SQIVND (reference sequence). Samples of blood were obtained at baseline, on cycle 4 day 1, and on cycle 7 day 1. Notes on this clone: Its antigen is as yet unknown.

Repertoires were generated with immunoSEQ multiplex PCR, while TCRdb's copy carries only in-frame clones and drops some. The profile shows 90,000 or so clones, under 95% of them singletons. This receptor was taken from an adult with an advanced solid tumor such as melanoma, head and neck, liver or kidney cancer. The specimen was CD4+ or CD8+ T cells sorted from blood, collected in a trial of the OX40 agonist ivuxolimab. V and J are TRBV19 and TRBJ1-1; D is ambiguous. The CDR3 coding sequence is TGTGCCAGTAGCCCGAGACACCCGAACACTGAAGCTTTCTTT. This translates into CASSPRHPNTEAFF.